Sequencing of this T cell receptor (beta chain) was carried out in a study of blood T cells in healthy people across ages. Germline values: CDR1 DFQATT, CDR2 SNEGSKA (reference sequence). V gave up 2 bases and J gave up 8 bases, with 18 bases separating them. The length of the CDR3 is 15 residues. A second PCR of roughly 7 to 11 cycles used a sample-barcoded 5' primer and a J-beta primer mix. Using its own MiXCR run on the 5' RACE reads, TCRdb lists one record per CDR3 protein. The data show roughly 2 million distinct CDR3 sequences, with approximately 50% seen just once and 2.1% held by the top ten.

Sequenced material: blood. The rearrangement links TRBV20-1 to TRBJ1-4, with unresolved D. The source of this sequence is a woman between 40 and 55 years old in good health. This CDR3 is CSARPTLPRGEKLFF. CDR3 DNA sequence: TGCAGTGCTAGACCGACGCTTCCCCGAGGGGAAAAACTGTTTTTT.